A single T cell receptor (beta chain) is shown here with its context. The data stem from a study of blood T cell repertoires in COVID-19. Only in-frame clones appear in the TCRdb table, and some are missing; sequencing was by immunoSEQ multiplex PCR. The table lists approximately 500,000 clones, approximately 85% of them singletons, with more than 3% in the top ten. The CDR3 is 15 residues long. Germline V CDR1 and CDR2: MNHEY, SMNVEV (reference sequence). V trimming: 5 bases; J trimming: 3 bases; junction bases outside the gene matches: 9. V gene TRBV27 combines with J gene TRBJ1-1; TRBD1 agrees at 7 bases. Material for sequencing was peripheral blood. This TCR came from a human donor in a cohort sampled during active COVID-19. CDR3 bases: TGTGCCAGCAGTCCGCGGACAGGAGCTTACACTGAAGCTTTCTTT. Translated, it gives CASSPRTGAYTEAFF.